This TCR beta chain was sequenced for a study of T cell responses to AZD1222 COVID-19 vaccine (TCRdb year 2021). With regard to the full study: A total of 233 trial participants underwent TCR sequencing, of whom nearly 210 received two doses of AZD1222 and some 26 received two doses of the MenACWY control vaccine. Trial participants were enrolled by age into 18-55, 56-69 and 70-plus year subgroups, with roughly 150, 30 and 60 TCR-sequenced participants respectively. Study-wide findings and limitations: Vaccine-associated CD4 TCRs spanned the whole spike protein, with dominant responses in regions 160-218 and 743-854. Nearly half of unique spike-specific TCRs reportedly recognized epitopes outside regions mutated in the B.1.351 and B.1.1.7 variants. Participants were mostly white British, with more females than males. The authors suggested clonal diversity may have been underestimated. Conclusions about previously exposed vaccinees are limited, since just five or six AZD1222 recipients were seropositive for SARS-CoV-2 at baseline. The 56-69-year group was small, and its depth increase did not reach significance, likely because of low power. No day 14 peak-response samples were available, so repertoires were characterized only after the peak T cell response. A significant rise in spike-specific TCR breadth and depth was observed after two AZD1222 doses relative to day 0 and relative to MenACWY recipients.

The count of this clone is one. Its antigen is currently not known. No quality values exist for individual bases; no much larger clone is one base distant. The sample's time point label, decoded: about 28 days (+/-7) after the second vaccine dose. AZD1222 recipients given second doses at about 4 weeks or at about 12 weeks were pooled, since spike-specific TCR depth and breadth were not found to differ between the two schedules. Vaccinee samples came from UK trials COV001 and COV002, including a single-blind randomized controlled phase 2/3 trial of AZD1222 (ChAdOx1 nCoV-19) in healthy adults. For TCRbeta chain sequencing, PBMC samples from trial participants were taken at day 0 and at day 28 after the second dose. The CDR3 regions of human TCRbeta chains were subjected to immunosequencing. The authors' analysis ran thus. TCRs in the repertoires were matched against a reference library of SARS-CoV-2-specific TCRs that had been generated with the MIRA antigen-specificity platform. Breadth meant the fraction of unique TCRs that were SARS-CoV-2-associated, whereas depth meant the fraction of total T cells that were SARS-CoV-2-associated. Using the MIRA data, each spike-specific TCR was mapped to the spike region that the TCR reacts to and placed in a CD4 or CD8 class. Log10-transformed breadth and depth values were compared by one-way ANOVA with Sidak's multiple comparisons tests. In TCRdb, the immuneACCESS table is reduced to in-frame sequences with V and J assigned. These tables do not hold every clone; where another copy was compared, an unresolved V gene accounts for under half, and the others remain unexplained. V and J calls and clone size are as listed in that table; D and trimming were resolved from the DNA. The sample records 90,000 to 150,000 clones, 87% of which are singletons. In total, the top ten clones hold 2.6% of the sample.

Looking up the germline V gene (reference sequence) yields CDR1 SGHKS and CDR2 YYEKEE. The CDR3 starts with the cysteine, ends with the phenylalanine, and has 15 residues. Solely the CDR3 DNA is kept, with 45 bases framed from the first base. V is pruned by 0 bases and J by 6 bases, leaving 6 bases of the junction without a gene match. Sequences were derived from peripheral blood, sampled 28 days after the second AZD1222 dose. In this chain, TRBV5-5 is recombined with TRBJ2-3; 8 central bases correspond to TRBD2. The TCR was taken from an adult who received the AZD1222 COVID-19 vaccine. The CDR3 reads CASSLVAGGADTQYF. The base sequence is TGTGCCAGCAGCTTGGTCGCGGGGGGTGCGGATACGCAGTATTTT.